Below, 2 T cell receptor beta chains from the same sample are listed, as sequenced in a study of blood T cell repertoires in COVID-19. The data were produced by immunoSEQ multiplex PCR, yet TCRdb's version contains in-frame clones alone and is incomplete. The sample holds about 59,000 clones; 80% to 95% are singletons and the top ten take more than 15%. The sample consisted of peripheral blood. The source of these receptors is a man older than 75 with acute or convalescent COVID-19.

CDR3 region: CASSSTGRRGYTF. DNA for the CDR3: TGTGCCAGCAGTTCAACAGGGCGGCGCGGCTACACCTTC. The V gene is TRBV28, the J gene TRBJ1-2; possibly TRBD1 for D (6 bases). This CDR3 is 13 amino acids long. Trimming left V 4 bases short and J 8 bases short, with 14 bases between. In germline, CDR1 is MDHEN, CDR2 SYDVKM.

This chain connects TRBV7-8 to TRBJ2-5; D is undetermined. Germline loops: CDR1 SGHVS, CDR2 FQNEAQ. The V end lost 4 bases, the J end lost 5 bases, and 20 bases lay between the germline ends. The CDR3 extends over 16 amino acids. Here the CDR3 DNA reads TGTGCCAGCAGCTCTCAACCGACTGGTAACGGGGAGACCCAGTACTTC. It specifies CASSSQPTGNGETQYF.